This record looks at one T cell receptor (beta chain) sequence and its context. Other DNA sequences in this sample translate to the same CDR3. Authors' methods: Reference gene primers were amplified, and this amplification served to estimate nucleated cell counts. The method was immunoSEQ multiplex PCR; TCRdb's version includes in-frame clones alone and lacks a portion of them. The DNA gave D and trimming, while V, J and clone size come from that table. There are 650,000 to 800,000 clones in the sample; just under 90% occur only once, and more than 0.25% lies in the top ten. Trimming left V 0 bases short and J 1 base short, with 7 bases between. The CDR3 is 14 residues long. Germline V gives CDR1 SGDLS, CDR2 YYNGEE. The data were obtained in a study of blood T cell repertoires in COVID-19. As for the study in general: Acute and convalescent COVID-19 specimens originated in the United States, Italy and Spain. Sources were T cells, B-cell-depleted T cells, or PBMCs; the material itself was cDNA or gDNA.

Sequencing used peripheral blood. V usage is TRBV9 and J usage is TRBJ1-1, with D unresolved. The TCR originated in a woman under 30 with acute or convalescent COVID-19. The CDR3 protein is CASSVGAGNTEAFF. The DNA of the CDR3 is TGTGCCAGCAGCGTAGGGGCAGGGAACACTGAAGCTTTCTTT.